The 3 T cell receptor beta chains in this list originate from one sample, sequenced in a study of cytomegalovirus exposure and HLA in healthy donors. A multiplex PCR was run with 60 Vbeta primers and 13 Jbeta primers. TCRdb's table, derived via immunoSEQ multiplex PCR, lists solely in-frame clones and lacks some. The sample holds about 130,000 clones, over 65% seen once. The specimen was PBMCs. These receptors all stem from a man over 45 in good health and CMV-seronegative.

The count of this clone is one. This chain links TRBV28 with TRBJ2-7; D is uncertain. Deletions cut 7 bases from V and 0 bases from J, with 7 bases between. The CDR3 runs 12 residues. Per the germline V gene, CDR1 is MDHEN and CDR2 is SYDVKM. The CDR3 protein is CASIGSSYEQYF. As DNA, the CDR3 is TGTGCCAGCATTGGCAGCTCCTACGAGCAGTACTTC.

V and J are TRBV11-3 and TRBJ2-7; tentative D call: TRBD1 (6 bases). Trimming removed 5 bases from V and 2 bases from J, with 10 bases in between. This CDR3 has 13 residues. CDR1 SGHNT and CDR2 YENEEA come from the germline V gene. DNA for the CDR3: TGTGCCAGCAGCCCCAGGACAGCCTACGAGCAGTACTTC. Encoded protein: CASSPRTAYEQYF.

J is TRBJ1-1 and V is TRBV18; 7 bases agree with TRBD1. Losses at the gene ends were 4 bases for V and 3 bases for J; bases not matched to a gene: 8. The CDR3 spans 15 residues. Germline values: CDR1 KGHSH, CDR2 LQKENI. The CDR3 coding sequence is TGTGCCAGCTCACAGACAGGGACGAGGGACACTGAAGCTTTCTTT. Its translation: CASSQTGTRDTEAFF.